This T cell receptor beta chain was observed in a study of T cells in tuberculosis. Sequencing of TCR-alpha and TCR-beta chains was unpaired. Clones were sequenced by immunoSEQ multiplex PCR, and TCRdb holds only the in-frame ones, with some missing. The sample lists 70,000 to 95,000 clones; approximately 90% were seen once. The CDR3 runs 16 residues. Germline CDR1 LNHDA, CDR2 SQIVND (reference sequence). Between the trimmed V and J ends, which lost 5 bases and 6 bases, there was a span of 22 bases. After thawing and overnight rest, PBMC were stained with GMM-loaded CD1B tetramer, viability dye and anti-CD3 for sorting. The CD1B tetramers carried C32 glucose monomycolate purified from Rhodococcus equi. CD14-expressing monocytes were removed from PBMC before cryopreservation and sorting. About 100,000 tetramer-negative cells were sorted from each donor.

Sequenced sample: CD1b-GMM tetramer-negative cells sorted from PBMCs. This TCR was recovered from an adult woman with latent tuberculosis. The chain couples TRBV19 to TRBJ1-2; D gene unclear. The CDR3 protein is CASSASFIHYYDGYTF. CDR3 bases: TGTGCCAGTAGTGCGAGCTTTATACATTACTATGATGGCTACACCTTC.